Presented here are 26 T cell receptor beta chains from one specimen sequenced in a study of T cells of healthy individuals. TCRdb passed the 5' RACE reads through MiXCR, listing each CDR3 protein once. The sample comprises fewer than 75,000 distinct CDR3 sequences, around 16% of which are singletons, and around 4.6% rests with the top ten. Receptor source: a human donor in good health.

This clonotype was seen repeatedly, ten times or more. The gene calls are TRBV9 and TRBJ1-1; 8 nucleotides agree with TRBD1. Germline CDR1 SGDLS, CDR2 YYNGEE. The CDR3 loop spans 14 amino acids. Trimming cost V 4 bases and J 4 bases; bases outside gene matches: 6. CDR3 sequence (DNA): TGTGCCAGCAGCCCAGGACAGGGACTCACTGAAGCTTTCTTT. This codes for CASSPGQGLTEAFF.

The sample holds many counts of this clonotype. This sequence joins TRBV7-6 and TRBJ2-7; D might be TRBD2 (5 bases). CDR1 is SGHVS, CDR2 FNYEAQ, per germline. The CDR3 extends over 12 amino acids. V lost 4 bases and J lost 9, with 13 bases in between. CDR3 DNA: TGTGCCAGCAGCTCGCCGGGGAATAGGCAGTACTTC. Protein product: CASSSPGNRQYF.

The rearrangement joins TRBV4-2 to TRBJ2-2; unclear D gene. Trimming removed 3 bases from V and 4 bases from J, with 15 bases in between. Germline V lookup: CDR1 LGHNA, CDR2 YNFKEQ. The CDR3 length is 16 residues. The CDR3 spells CASSQTAGPGTGELFF. The CDR3 DNA reads TGTGCCAGCAGCCAGACCGCCGGCCCGGGCACCGGGGAGCTGTTTTTT.

This clonotype was seen at least ten times. The rearrangement joins TRBV6-4 to TRBJ1-1, with D perhaps TRBD1 (5 bases). V lost 6 bases, J lost 2 bases, and 19 bases lay in between. CDR1 MRHNA and CDR2 SNTAGT come from the germline V gene. The CDR3 contains 16 residues. The CDR3 DNA sequence: TGTGCCAGCAGCGGGGTGGGGGGAGCCCCCAACACTGAAGCTTTCTTT. Protein: CASSGVGGAPNTEAFF.

This clonotype was seen ten or more times. The chain is built from TRBV27 and TRBJ2-6; no clear D gene. The germline gives CDR1 MNHEY, CDR2 SMNVEV (reference sequence). This CDR3 is built from 16 residues. Trimming pared 1 base from V and 0 bases from J, leaving 7 bases between. CDR3 bases: TGTGCCAGCAGTTTATACAGTCCCTCTGGGGCCAACGTCCTGACTTTC. Its translation is CASSLYSPSGANVLTF. Looking up the rest from reference TRBV27 and TRBJ2-6 gives the full variable domain: EAQVTQNPRYLITVTGKKLTVTCSQNMNHEYMSWYRQDPGLGLRQIYYSMNVEVTDKGDVPEGYKVSRKEKRNFPLILESPSPNQTSLYFCASSLYSPSGANVLTFGAGSRLTVL.

This clonotype came up many times. The V call is TRBV29-1, the J call TRBJ2-7, with D uncertain. Trimming took 6 bases from V and 7 from J, leaving 4 bases between them. Germline V gene sequence: CDR1 SQVTM, CDR2 ANQGSEA. This CDR3 is built from 8 residues. The CDR3 region is CSVDEQYF. The CDR3 bases are TGCAGCGTCGATGAGCAGTACTTC.

This clonotype was detected many times. The rearrangement links TRBV9 to TRBJ1-1; D unclear. V gave up 6 bases and J gave up 1 base, with 16 bases separating them. In germline, CDR1 is SGDLS, CDR2 YYNGEE. This CDR3 region has 15 residues. The CDR3 DNA is TGTGCCAGCACCCAAGGAGAATGGGGGAACACTGAAGCTTTCTTT. This translates into CASTQGEWGNTEAFF.

The V gene is TRBV5-1, the J gene TRBJ2-7; possibly TRBD1 or TRBD2 for D (6 bases each). The length of the CDR3 is 15 residues. Germline V gives CDR1 SGHRS, CDR2 YFSETQ. The V gene lost 4 bases and the J gene lost 2 bases, with 16 bases spanning the gap. This chain's CDR3 is CASSQTAGGPYEQYF. Written as DNA, the CDR3 is TGCGCCAGCAGCCAGACTGCCGGGGGCCCCTACGAGCAGTACTTC. The full variable domain, with the rest looked up from reference TRBV5-1 and TRBJ2-7, is KAGVTQTPRYLIKTRGQQVTLSCSPISGHRSVSWYQQTPGQGLQFLFEYFSETQRNKGNFPGRFSGRQFSNSRSEMNVSTLELGDSALYLCASSQTAGGPYEQYFGPGTRLTVT.

This clonotype was recorded only once. The chain couples TRBV5-6 to TRBJ2-1, with TRBD2 as a possible D gene (5 bases). The CDR3 loop spans 13 amino acids. From germline, CDR1 is SGHDT and CDR2 YYEEEE. V lost 2 bases, J lost 9 bases, and 12 bases lay in between. CDR3 amino acids: CASSFYGEGEQFF. The CDR3 nucleotides read TGTGCCAGCAGCTTCTACGGGGAAGGTGAGCAGTTCTTC.

This rearrangement joins TRBV11-3 to TRBJ2-7, with 11 bases aligning to TRBD1. The V gene's germline CDR1 is SGHNT and CDR2 YENEEA. J gave up 4 bases and V 6 bases, and 8 bases lay outside the gene matches. This CDR3 comprises 15 residues. CDR3 nucleotides: TGTGCCAGCAGTGCGGACGGACAGGGGGCATACGAGCAGTACTTC. This encodes CASSADGQGAYEQYF.

This clonotype appeared many times. V usage is TRBV7-9 and J usage is TRBJ1-1; D gene unclear. Trimming removed 5 bases at V and 3 bases at J, with 7 bases between. Germline V gene lookup returns CDR1 SEHNR and CDR2 FQNEAQ (reference sequence). The CDR3 covers 12 residues. CDR3 protein: CASSRLDTEAFF. In DNA, the CDR3 is TGTGCCAGCAGCCGCCTTGACACTGAAGCTTTCTTT. The entire variable domain, with the rest obtained from reference TRBV7-9 and TRBJ1-1, is as follows: DTGVSQNPRHKITKRGQNVTFRCDPISEHNRLYWYRQTLGQGPEFLTYFQNEAQLEKSRLLSDRFSAERPKGSFSTLEIQRTEQGDSAMYLCASSRLDTEAFFGQGTRLTVV.

This clonotype was seen a handful of times. The V and J genes are TRBV14 and TRBJ2-5; tentatively, D is TRBD2 (6 bases). The germline V and J ends were trimmed by 4 bases and 2 bases, with 17 bases remaining between them. Per germline, CDR1 SGHDN and CDR2 FVKESK. CDR3 length: 16 residues. The CDR3 loop is CASSLLTGGHQETQYF. CDR3 bases: TGTGCCAGCAGCCTCTTAACCGGGGGTCATCAAGAGACCCAGTACTTC.

This clonotype was detected many times. V usage is TRBV12-5 and J usage is TRBJ1-5; perhaps TRBD1 as D (5 bases). The CDR3 has 13 residues. Germline CDR1 and CDR2: LGHNT and FRNRAP. The CDR3 spells CATSGGFNQPQHF. In DNA, the CDR3 is TGTGCCACCTCCGGGGGTTTCAATCAGCCCCAGCATTTT.

The chain combines TRBV4-2 with TRBJ1-3, with D uncertain. V was clipped by 1 base and J by 0 bases, with 10 bases between them. The CDR3 is 16 residues long. Germline values: CDR1 LGHNA, CDR2 YNFKEQ. The CDR3: CASSQAPGNSGNTIYF. The CDR3 DNA reads as TGTGCCAGCAGCCAAGCTCCAGGTAACTCTGGAAACACCATATATTTT.

The V gene is TRBV2, the J gene TRBJ1-1, with TRBD1 identical over 8 bases. Germline assignment: CDR1 SNHLY and CDR2 FYNNEI. This CDR3 is built from 15 residues. V was clipped by 5 bases and J by 3 bases; unmatched bases: 8. CDR3 region: CASSYPKTGDTEAFF. The CDR3 region has the DNA TGTGCCAGCAGTTACCCAAAGACAGGGGACACTGAAGCTTTCTTT.

This clonotype was seen more than once but under ten times. V is TRBV28 and J is TRBJ2-4, with D tentatively TRBD1 (6 bases). The CDR3 extends over 15 amino acids. Germline V gene data show CDR1 as MDHEN and CDR2 as SYDVKM. V dropped 5 bases and J dropped 0 bases, with 11 bases sitting between them. The CDR3 nucleotides are TGTGCCAGCAGTAAGACAGGATTAGCCAAAAACATTCAGTACTTC. Encoded protein: CASSKTGLAKNIQYF.

The chain recombines TRBV5-6 with TRBJ2-5; 8 bases agree with TRBD2. This CDR3 contains 14 residues. The junction had 4 bases not matched to a gene; V was cut back by 2 bases and J by 4 bases. In germline, CDR1 is SGHDT, CDR2 YYEEEE. CDR3 bases: TGTGCCAGCAGCTTCAGCGGGGGTCCAGAGACCCAGTACTTC. Its protein product is CASSFSGGPETQYF.

This clonotype was counted many times. The V gene is TRBV9, the J gene TRBJ2-3, with a tentative D call TRBD1 (6 bases). V was cut by 1 base and J by 1 base, with 10 bases left in between. Germline V gene data show CDR1 as SGDLS and CDR2 as YYNGEE. This CDR3 contains 15 residues. CDR3 in DNA: TGTGCCAGCAGCGTACTACAGGGTGGCACAGATACGCAGTATTTT. This gives the protein CASSVLQGGTDTQYF.

This chain connects TRBV11-2 to TRBJ1-2; 7 positions agree with TRBD1. Germline loops: CDR1 SGHAT, CDR2 FQNNGV. CDR3 length: 17 amino acids. The ends lost 1 base at V and 1 base at J; junction bases unmatched: 9. CDR3 protein: CASSLGFDRAFNYGYTF. The CDR3 DNA is TGTGCCAGCAGCTTAGGGTTCGACAGGGCGTTTAACTATGGCTACACCTTC.

The chain couples TRBV6-1 to TRBJ2-7; perhaps TRBD1 as D (5 bases). The CDR3 covers 15 residues. The V and J ends lost 1 base and 1 base respectively, with 11 bases between them. Germline V gives CDR1 MNHNS, CDR2 SASEGT. The chain's CDR3 is CASSEGTGESYEQYF. CDR3 DNA: TGTGCCAGCAGTGAAGGCACAGGCGAGTCCTACGAGCAGTACTTC.

This clonotype occurred a few times. The V call is TRBV7-9, the J call TRBJ1-2; tentatively, D is TRBD1 (6 bases). The CDR3 runs to 13 residues. The germline V and J ends were trimmed by 1 base and 6 bases, with 9 bases remaining between them. Germline values: CDR1 SEHNR, CDR2 FQNEAQ (reference sequence). CDR3 loop: CASSLVNRDGYTF. CDR3 DNA sequence: TGTGCCAGCAGCTTAGTGAACAGGGATGGCTACACCTTC.

The chain joins TRBV6-6 to TRBJ2-7; 7 bases are shared with TRBD1. The trim removed 6 bases at V and 5 bases at J, leaving 10 bases unmatched. The CDR3 has 14 amino acids. Germline V CDR1 and CDR2: MNHNY, SVGAGI (reference sequence). The CDR3 nucleotides read TGTGCCAGCAGAGACCGACAGGGAATCCACGAGCAGTACTTC. This gives the protein CASRDRQGIHEQYF.

The rearrangement uses TRBV28 and TRBJ1-3; no clear D gene. This CDR3 is built from 14 residues. Between the trimmed V and J ends, which lost 2 bases and 0 bases, there was a span of 5 bases. CDR1 and CDR2 from the germline V gene are MDHEN and SYDVKM. The CDR3 loop reads CASSLVNSGNTIYF. The DNA of the CDR3 is TGTGCCAGCAGTTTAGTAAACTCTGGAAACACCATATATTTT.

This clonotype has only a few counts. The chain couples TRBV20-1 to TRBJ2-7; unclear D gene. V was pared by 0 bases and J by 2 bases, with 8 bases between. This CDR3 is 13 amino acids long. Per germline, CDR1 DFQATT and CDR2 SNEGSKA (reference sequence). CDR3 sequence reads: CSARDPAAYEQYF. The CDR3 DNA reads as TGCAGTGCTAGAGATCCTGCCGCCTACGAGCAGTACTTC.

The V call is TRBV20-1, the J call TRBJ2-3; weak D call: TRBD2 (5 bases). The CDR3 spans 13 residues. Trimming took off 2 bases at V and 2 bases at J, with 8 bases between the two ends. Germline V lookup: CDR1 DFQATT, CDR2 SNEGSKA (reference sequence). CDR3 loop: CSARWTHTDTQYF. In nucleotides, the CDR3 is TGCAGTGCTAGATGGACTCACACAGATACGCAGTATTTT.

This clonotype was counted ten times or more. V and J are TRBV7-9 and TRBJ1-2, with 9 bases lining up with TRBD1. The CDR3 is made up of 16 amino acids. The junction had 15 bases not matched to a gene; V was cut back by 5 bases and J by 8 bases. From germline, CDR1 is SEHNR and CDR2 FQNEAQ (reference sequence). The CDR3 region is CASSRSGTGSFEGYTF. In DNA form, the CDR3 reads TGTGCCAGCAGCCGTTCCGGGACAGGGAGTTTTGAGGGCTACACCTTC.